A selection of T cell receptor beta chains follows, all from one sample in a study of T cell changes during pregnancy in multiple sclerosis. The repertoire was sequenced with immunoSEQ multiplex PCR; TCRdb's copy has only in-frame clones and lacks some. Of some 60,000 clones in the sample, around 95% were seen once. Sequencing was performed on CD4+ T cells from peripheral blood mononuclear cells, taken before pregnancy. The receptors come from a female donor with multiple sclerosis, enrolled in a pregnancy study. Both conserved end residues are trimmed from each CDR3.

J gene,CDR3 length,V gene,CDR3 protein
TRBJ2-2,11,TRBV6-6,ASSLLASGELF
TRBJ2-1,13,TRBV11-3,ASGPRSHSYNEQF
TRBJ2-1,13,TRBV29-1,SVEDPGQGSNEQF
TRBJ1-5,15,TRBV28,ASIPPPLGQGSQPQH
TRBJ1-2,12,TRBV7-2,ASSSGQGYHGYT
TRBJ2-1,12,TRBV6-6,ASSGTRTYNEQF
TRBJ2-7,13,TRBV4-3,ASSQEIGQTYEQY
TRBJ2-5,12,TRBV15,ATSRDRGRETQY
TRBJ2-1,13,TRBV6-5,ASSDGTGGSNEQF
TRBJ2-1,13,TRBV5-1,ASSLRTSAQAEQF
TRBJ2-3,9,TRBV20-1,SAGRTDTQY
TRBJ2-7,14,TRBV7-2,ASSLDASGTPYEQY
TRBJ2-3,14,TRBV5-4,ASSGGLAASTDTQY
TRBJ2-1,14,TRBV7-2,ASSLTLTSRDNEQF
TRBJ2-5,15,TRBV19,ASSIPTSGGRGGDQY
TRBJ2-3,13,TRBV6-6,ASSYGGLRTDTQY
TRBJ2-7,12,TRBV9,ASSVQGSNYEQY
TRBJ2-5,14,TRBV19,ASSIGSGLAEETQY
TRBJ2-1,9,TRBV2,ASRQSNEQF
TRBJ1-2,12,TRBV11-2,ASSSDGAAYGYT
TRBJ2-7,11,TRBV19,ASSLQGSYEQY
TRBJ1-1,13,TRBV11-2,ASSLTGGRATEAF
TRBJ2-5,11,TRBV7-2,ASSLNRGETQY
TRBJ2-1,13,TRBV7-3,ASSPGVNSYNEQF
TRBJ2-5,14,TRBV9,ASSVGDRFYQETQY
TRBJ2-7,12,TRBV9,ASSPGTGFNEQY
TRBJ1-3,10,TRBV7-6,ASSLGPGTIY
TRBJ2-3,14,TRBV7-8,ASSPPGLAGTDTQY
TRBJ2-1,14,TRBV9,ASSALAGGTTHEQF
TRBJ2-7,12,TRBV2,ASTSQGHSYEQY
TRBJ2-1,16,TRBV28,ASSFTSPVAGFGNEQF
TRBJ1-3,14,TRBV4-1,ASSQESRQTGNTIY
TRBJ1-1,11,TRBV5-1,ASSPPSAGEAF
TRBJ2-1,13,TRBV4-2,ASSQEAGLNNEQF
TRBJ1-5,13,TRBV6-6,ASRPDRGEGQPQH
TRBJ1-5,13,TRBV7-2,ASSLAAGSNQPQH
TRBJ2-7,14,TRBV14,ASSQPFGRGGGEQY
TRBJ2-7,13,TRBV27,ASSFGTSGVGEQY
TRBJ1-2,11,TRBV28,ASSSTGWRGYT
TRBJ2-1,13,TRBV18,ASSAGQPPYNEQF
TRBJ2-2,14,TRBV9,ASSVEGARGTGELF
TRBJ2-1,13,TRBV5-6,ASSQTSGAWDEQF
TRBJ1-1,12,TRBV28,ASSPLTANTEAF
TRBJ2-2,15,TRBV28,ASVSGSGFSGTGELF
TRBJ1-3,14,TRBV5-1,ASSQGQSISGNTIY
TRBJ2-1,15,TRBV7-3,ASSAQPGQGAYNEQF